Described below is a single TCR beta chain sequence and its context. Its antigen remains unknown. This CDR3 has 16 residues. The V gene's germline CDR1 is SGHNT and CDR2 YYREEE (reference sequence). Trimming shortened V by 4 bases and J by 0 bases, and 15 bases separated the two germline ends. The repertoire was sequenced with immunoSEQ multiplex PCR; TCRdb's copy has only in-frame clones and lacks some. The repertoire holds several thousand clones, with 74% as singletons. The data were obtained in a study of tumor-infiltrating lymphocytes in localized non-small cell lung cancer. Study in general: Several tumor histologies, both smoking statuses, and some post-neoadjuvant chemotherapy samples were included. Tumor tissue and non-adjacent uninvolved lung came from each patient. Study results and limitations: Immunotypes IM1 and IM2 had similar TCR-derived T-cell fractions. Tumors had more T cell infiltration than uninvolved lung, per TCRbeta sequencing and CD3 counts.

Sequencing used uninvolved lung tissue not adjacent to the tumor. J is TRBJ2-3 and V is TRBV5-4, with D tentatively TRBD2 (7 bases). The origin of this receptor is a human donor with non-small cell lung cancer. The CDR3 loop reads CASSHRGGLSTDTQYF. CDR3 bases: TGTGCCAGCAGCCACCGCGGGGGCCTCAGCACAGATACGCAGTATTTT.